Listed below are T cell receptor beta chains from one sample, sequenced in a study of naive and memory T cell subsets. Using its own MiXCR run on the UMI-ligation and nested PCR reads, TCRdb lists one record per CDR3 protein. The data show 20,000 to 25,000 distinct CDR3 sequences, 5.5% to 7.5% seen once. The specimen comprised skin, sampled from a tuberculin skin test site. Receptor source: an adult in good health. Both conserved end residues are trimmed from each CDR3. D genes are given only for firm matches. Where a row states a size, it is once, few, many or the class of an expanded clone; other rows omit it.

TRBV4-3	many	.	ASSQDFGQASGANVLT
TRBV10-3	many	.	AISGTHNEQF
TRBV25-1	many	.	ASSGGLIHTDTQY
TRBV3-1	few	.	ASRNRAGVGYT
TRBV20-1	few	.	SARDPHAGAPLGDTQY
TRBV24-1	medium-sized	.	ATSDWGRGDDNEQF
TRBV13	many	TRBD1	ASSRSEDRAPEAF
TRBV7-2	.	.	ASSRITDTQY
TRBV5-4	many	TRBD2	ASSSGTSGTGELF
TRBV29-1	many	.	SVETAGQNTGELF
TRBV7-2	few	.	ASSSQGSTEAF
TRBV5-1	many	.	ASSFAHEQY
TRBV7-9	many	TRBD1	ASSTGTGGQETQY
TRBV20-1	many	.	SARSGAGANVLT
TRBV4-3	many	TRBD2	ASSQDIAAGGNEQF
TRBV23-1	.	.	ASSHPDSNQPQH
TRBV7-8	.	TRBD1	ASSLVAGGSDTQY
TRBV19	.	.	ASSMAQNSNQPQH
TRBV4-3	many	.	ASSQDRSETQY
TRBV12-3/TRBV12-4	few	TRBD2	ASSWGMREEYEQY
TRBV6-5	many	.	ASSRRGNGNQPQH
TRBV7-2	few	.	ASSLEGRQPQH
TRBV7-2	many	.	ASGPGGSYEQY
TRBV5-5	.	.	ASSLDRANTEAF
TRBV7-2	few	.	ASTMGGWNTEAF
TRBV9	many	.	ASSPEVGVGNTIY
TRBV5-1	many	.	ASSLAGANIQY
TRBV29-1	many	.	SVAHRVQETQY
TRBV7-8	many	.	ASSQAETQY
TRBV6-5	many	TRBD2	ASSSPGLAAPYEQY
TRBV18	many	TRBD2	ASSTTSGRADTQY
TRBV20-1	many	.	SARGNRVSNQPQH
TRBV29-1	.	TRBD1	SVALSDRANYGYT
TRBV6-5	many	.	ASSPAWQETQY
TRBV20-1	.	TRBD1	SATDRGVYGYT
TRBV18	.	TRBD1	ASSPEGAGEQF
TRBV28	few	TRBD2	ASSFFSTSGIQETQY
TRBV7-9	.	TRBD2	ASSLGMTSGYTDTQY
TRBV5-4	.	TRBD2	ASSPGTAEGLAGEGHEQF
TRBV5-4	medium-sized	TRBD1	ASSAQTGLYEQY
TRBV27	once	.	ASSLAGLNTGELF
TRBV19	few	.	ASSPASLDTQY
TRBV7-2	.	TRBD1	ASSPRTGGARTDTQY
TRBV6-2/TRBV6-3	many	.	ASSTQAGYGYT
TRBV25-1	many	.	ASSVANAGELF
TRBV18	many	.	ASSPVDKTDTQY
TRBV28	medium-sized	.	ASSFSNSKYEQY
TRBV23-1	.	.	ASSHFSAGELF
TRBV4-3	.	.	ASSQDGGGNTIY
TRBV9	few	.	ASSVYRVDETQY
TRBV27	.	.	ASSLSYGADKAYEQY
TRBV5-1	.	TRBD2	ASSSGKELAGATYNEQF
TRBV30	many	TRBD2	AWAKLAGGDTQY
TRBV27	.	TRBD2	ASSQRTSGYSYNEQF
TRBV3-1	many	.	ASSPPRTPYEQY
TRBV6-2/TRBV6-3	many	TRBD2	ASSDGLAGPFGNEQF
TRBV19	.	.	ASKLQGGTEAF
TRBV5-5	many	TRBD2	ASSIGTSGRTDTQY
TRBV7-8	.	TRBD1	ASSSTGGADTGELF